Presented here are 18 T cell receptor beta chains from one specimen sequenced in a study of beta chain features in type 1 diabetes. What was sequenced were expressed TCRB transcripts, since all of the isolated RNA had been reverse transcribed. The method was immunoSEQ multiplex PCR; TCRdb's version includes in-frame clones alone and lacks a portion of them. The table has 310,000 or so clones, approximately 11% seen once. Sequencing was done on a sample of naive CD4+ T cells from blood. The receptors stem from a woman aged 25 to 45 in good health.

V and J are TRBV13 and TRBJ2-3, with TRBD2 matching 14 bases. Germline lookup yields CDR1 PRHDT and CDR2 FYEKMQ (reference sequence). The CDR3 runs to 17 residues. The junction had 7 bases not matched to a gene; V was cut back by 5 bases and J by 3 bases. CDR3 residues: CASSGRLAGGSTDTQYF. The CDR3, as DNA: TGTGCCAGCAGCGGACGACTAGCGGGAGGGTCGACAGATACGCAGTATTTT. The full variable domain, rest sourced from reference TRBV13 and TRBJ2-3, is AAGVIQSPRHLIKEKRETATLKCYPIPRHDTVYWYQQGPGQDPQFLISFYEKMQSDKGSIPDRFSAQQFSDYHSELNMSSLELGDSALYFCASSGRLAGGSTDTQYFGPGTRLTVL.

V gene TRBV6-6 combines with J gene TRBJ2-5, with D uncertain. Germline CDR1 is MNHNY and CDR2 is SVGAGI (reference sequence). The CDR3 runs to 13 residues. With 7 bases removed from V and 3 bases from J, the gap between germline ends came to 12 bases. CDR3 sequence (DNA): TGTGCCAGCACTACGCGTGTAGAAGAGACCCAGTACTTC. Protein product: CASTTRVEETQYF.

The V and J genes are TRBV18 and TRBJ1-4, with 9 positions matching TRBD1. Germline CDR1 is KGHSH and CDR2 is LQKENI. The CDR3 consists of 17 residues. With 6 bases clipped from V and 3 bases from J, the junction kept 11 bases outside the gene matches. This chain's CDR3 is CASSTTDRGFSNEKLFF. The CDR3 nucleotides are TGTGCCAGCTCCACCACGGACAGGGGCTTTTCTAATGAAAAACTGTTTTTT.

In its sample, this clone was seen a few times. Here the CDR3 reads CSAPGEGKGNTEAFF. For the CDR3, the DNA is TGCAGCGCCCCTGGGGAGGGTAAAGGGAACACTGAAGCTTTCTTT. V usage is TRBV29-1 and J usage is TRBJ1-1; no reliable D call. V lost 7 bases to trimming and J lost 1 base, with 19 bases between them. This CDR3 has 15 residues. Germline CDR1 reads SQVTM; CDR2 reads ANQGSEA.

This clone has more than one count but fewer than ten. This chain uses TRBV25-1 with TRBJ2-7; D gene unclear. Germline V gene lookup returns CDR1 MGHDK and CDR2 SYGVNS. The ends were cut back, 1 base at V and 2 bases at J, with 12 bases in the middle. This CDR3 has 15 amino acids. In DNA, the CDR3 is TGTGCCAGCAGTGAATCTTTGACAAAGGCCTACGAGCAGTACTTC. This sequence encodes CASSESLTKAYEQYF.

This clone was found a few times. Sequence at one end of the junction differs from germline and may be a read error. The V and J genes are TRBV7-7 and TRBJ2-1; 7 bases match TRBD2. This CDR3 region has 14 residues. Per the germline V gene, CDR1 is SSHAT and CDR2 is FNYEAQ (reference sequence). The CDR3 here is CASSFAGESNEQFF. The CDR3 bases are TGTGCTAGCAGCTTTGCGGGAGAGAGTAATGAGCAGTTCTTC.

The genes are TRBV6-4 and TRBJ2-1, with 9 nucleotides matching TRBD2. Germline trimming cut 4 bases from V and 2 bases from J; bases unmatched to any gene: 6. In germline, CDR1 is MRHNA, CDR2 SNTAGT. The CDR3 consists of 16 residues. The chain's CDR3 is CASSVLAGRAYNEQFF. The CDR3 DNA reads as TGTGCCAGCAGTGTGCTAGCGGGAAGGGCCTACAATGAGCAGTTCTTC.

The J gene is TRBJ1-1, the V gene TRBV7-9; the match to TRBD1 covers 8 bases. The V gene's germline CDR1 is SEHNR and CDR2 FQNEAQ (reference sequence). The CDR3 loop spans 11 amino acids. V trimming: 5 bases; J trimming: 12 bases; junction bases outside the gene matches: 5. The CDR3 loop is CASSVRGRPFF. CDR3 nucleotide sequence: TGTGCCAGCAGCGTCAGGGGGCGACCTTTCTTT.

The CDR3 DNA follows: TGTGCCAGCAGCTCTGGGAGGGAGTACCAAGAGACCCAGTACTTC. Translated: CASSSGREYQETQYF. This chain joins TRBV7-9 and TRBJ2-5; 7 bases line up with TRBD2. Per the germline V gene, CDR1 is SEHNR and CDR2 is FQNEAQ (reference sequence). With V trimmed by 4 bases and J by 0 bases, 5 bases remained unmatched. This CDR3 is built from 15 residues.

The rearrangement uses TRBV19 and TRBJ2-5, with 9 nucleotides matching TRBD1. Trimming removed 6 bases from V and 4 bases from J; junction bases left unmatched: 6. The CDR3 has 14 residues. Germline V gene sequence: CDR1 LNHDA, CDR2 SQIVND (reference sequence). CDR3 in amino acids: CASRGTGGGETQYF. The CDR3, as DNA: TGTGCCAGTAGGGGCACAGGGGGCGGAGAGACCCAGTACTTC.

This chain links TRBV28 with TRBJ2-7; D is undetermined. The V end was cut by 5 bases, the J end by 3 bases, with 8 bases between. CDR3 length: 12 amino acids. CDR1 is MDHEN and CDR2 is SYDVKM in the germline V gene. DNA of the CDR3: TGTGCCAGCAGTCAGGAAAACTACGAGCAGTACTTC. As protein: CASSQENYEQYF.

V is TRBV27 and J is TRBJ2-6; D is perhaps TRBD2 (5 bases). V lost 3 bases and J lost 4, with 10 bases in between. The CDR3 runs 15 residues. Germline V gene sequence: CDR1 MNHEY, CDR2 SMNVEV (reference sequence). The CDR3 spells CASSLRAPGANVLTF. The DNA of the CDR3 is TGTGCCAGCAGTTTGAGGGCTCCCGGGGCCAACGTCCTGACTTTC.

This chain uses TRBV7-8 with TRBJ2-5, with 9 bases that match TRBD2. The CDR3 extends over 18 amino acids. CDR1 and CDR2 (germline): SGHVS, FQNEAQ. Trimming removed 5 bases from V and 4 bases from J; junction bases left unmatched: 17. The chain's CDR3 is CASSQGTSGLRVAETQYF. The CDR3 nucleotides are TGTGCCAGCAGCCAGGGAACTAGCGGGCTTAGGGTGGCAGAGACCCAGTACTTC.

This clone was detected a few times. The CDR3 here is CASRGRSLPTGELFF. DNA of the CDR3: TGTGCCAGCCGAGGGCGGTCTCTCCCCACCGGGGAGCTGTTTTTT. This chain joins TRBV27 and TRBJ2-2, with a possible D match to TRBD2 (5 bases). CDR1 is MNHEY, CDR2 SMNVEV, per germline (reference sequence). V lost 8 bases, J lost 4 bases, and 17 bases lay in between. The CDR3 length is 15 residues.

The rearrangement links TRBV21-1 to TRBJ2-2; TRBD2 was called by the table and not checked on the DNA. TRBV21-1 is reported as a pseudogene. This CDR3 is 18 amino acids long. CDR3 region: CASSEPSDGGRAGGELFF. Here the CDR3 DNA reads TGTGCCAGCAGCGAACCCAGCGATGGGGGGAGGGCCGGCGGGGAGCTGTTTTTT.

This clone turned up a few times. This chain joins TRBV5-1 and TRBJ2-6; D may be TRBD2 (5 bases). V lost 2 bases and J lost 2, with 5 bases in between. CDR1 is SGHRS, CDR2 YFSETQ, per germline. The CDR3 is made up of 14 amino acids. The CDR3, as DNA: TGCGCCAGCAGCTTAGCGGCTGGGGCCAACGTCCTGACTTTC. Translation: CASSLAAGANVLTF.

CDR3 region: CASSQVRASGLNEQFF. DNA for the CDR3: TGTGCCAGCAGCCAAGTTCGGGCTAGCGGCTTGAATGAGCAGTTCTTC. This chain links TRBV4-2 with TRBJ2-1; 7 positions match TRBD2. J was trimmed by 7 bases and V by 1 base; bases with no gene match: 10. The CDR3 has 16 residues. Germline V gene data show CDR1 as LGHNA and CDR2 as YNFKEQ.

The chain employs TRBV7-3 and TRBJ1-1; D possibly corresponds to TRBD1 (6 bases). CDR1 and CDR2 from the germline V gene are SGHTA and FQGTGA. The V end lost 0 bases, the J end lost 1 base, and 15 bases lay between the germline ends. The CDR3 runs 17 residues. The CDR3 region has the DNA TGTGCCAGCAGCTTAACGCCACCGGGACAAAGGAACACTGAAGCTTTCTTT. Encoded protein: CASSLTPPGQRNTEAFF. Full variable domain (remainder filled in from reference TRBV7-3 and TRBJ1-1): GAGVSQTPSNKVTEKGKYVELRCDPISGHTALYWYRQSLGQGPEFLIYFQGTGAADDSGLPNDRFFAVRPEGSVSTLKIQRTERGDSAVYLCASSLTPPGQRNTEAFFGQGTRLTVV.